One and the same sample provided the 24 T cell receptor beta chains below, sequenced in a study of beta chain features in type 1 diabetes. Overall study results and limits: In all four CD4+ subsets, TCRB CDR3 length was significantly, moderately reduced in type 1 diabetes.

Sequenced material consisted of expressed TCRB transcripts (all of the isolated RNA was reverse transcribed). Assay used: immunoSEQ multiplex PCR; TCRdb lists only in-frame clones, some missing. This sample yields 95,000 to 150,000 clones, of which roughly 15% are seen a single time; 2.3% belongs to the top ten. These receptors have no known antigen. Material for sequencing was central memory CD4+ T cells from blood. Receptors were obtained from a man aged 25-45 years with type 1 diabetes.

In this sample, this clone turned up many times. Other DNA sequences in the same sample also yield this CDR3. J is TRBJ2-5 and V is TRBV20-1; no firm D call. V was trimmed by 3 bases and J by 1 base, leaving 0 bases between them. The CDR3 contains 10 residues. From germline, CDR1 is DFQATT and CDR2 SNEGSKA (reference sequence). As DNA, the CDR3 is TGCAGTGCTAGCCAAGAGACCCAGTACTTC. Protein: CSASQETQYF.

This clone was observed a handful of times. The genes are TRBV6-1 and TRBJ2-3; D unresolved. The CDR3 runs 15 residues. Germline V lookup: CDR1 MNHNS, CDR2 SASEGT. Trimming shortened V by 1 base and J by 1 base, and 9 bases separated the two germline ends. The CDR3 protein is CASSEGGMGTDTQYF. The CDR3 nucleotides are TGTGCCAGCAGTGAAGGGGGAATGGGCACAGATACGCAGTATTTT.

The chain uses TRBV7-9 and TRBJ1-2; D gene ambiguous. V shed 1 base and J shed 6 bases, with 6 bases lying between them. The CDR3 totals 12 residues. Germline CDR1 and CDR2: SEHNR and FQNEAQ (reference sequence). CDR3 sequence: CASSLVRDGYTF. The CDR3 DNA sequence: TGTGCCAGCAGCTTAGTGAGGGATGGCTACACCTTC.

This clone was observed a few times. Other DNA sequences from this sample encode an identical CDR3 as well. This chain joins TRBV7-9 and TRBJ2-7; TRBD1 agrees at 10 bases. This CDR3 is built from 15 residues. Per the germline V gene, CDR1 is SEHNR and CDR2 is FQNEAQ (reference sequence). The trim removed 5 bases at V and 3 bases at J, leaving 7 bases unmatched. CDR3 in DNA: TGTGCCAGCAGCCCCGGACAGGGGGGTAGCTACGAGCAGTACTTC. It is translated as CASSPGQGGSYEQYF. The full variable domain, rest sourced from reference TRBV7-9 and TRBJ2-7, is DTGVSQNPRHKITKRGQNVTFRCDPISEHNRLYWYRQTLGQGPEFLTYFQNEAQLEKSRLLSDRFSAERPKGSFSTLEIQRTEQGDSAMYLCASSPGQGGSYEQYFGPGTRLTVT.

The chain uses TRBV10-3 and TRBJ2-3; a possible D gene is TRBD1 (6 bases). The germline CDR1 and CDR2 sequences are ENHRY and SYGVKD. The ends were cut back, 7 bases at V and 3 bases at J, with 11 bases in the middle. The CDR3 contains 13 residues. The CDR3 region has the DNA TGTGCCATCACAGGGGAAAGGACAGATACGCAGTATTTT. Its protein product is CAITGERTDTQYF.

CDR3 nucleotide sequence: TGTGCCAGCAGCTCCAGGGGGGGCGATAGCAATCAGCCCCAGCATTTT. Protein product: CASSSRGGDSNQPQHF. This rearrangement joins TRBV7-2 to TRBJ1-5; 7 bases align to TRBD1. The length of the CDR3 is 16 residues. Germline assignment: CDR1 SGHTA and CDR2 FQGNSA. The junction had 6 bases not matched to a gene; V was cut back by 4 bases and J by 0 bases.

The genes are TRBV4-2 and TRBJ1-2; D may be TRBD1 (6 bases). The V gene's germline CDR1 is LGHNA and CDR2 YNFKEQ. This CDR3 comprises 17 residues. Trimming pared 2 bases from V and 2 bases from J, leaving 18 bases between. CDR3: CASSQNPNRENNYGYTF. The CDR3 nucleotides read TGTGCCAGCAGCCAAAATCCGAACAGGGAAAACAACTATGGCTACACCTTC.

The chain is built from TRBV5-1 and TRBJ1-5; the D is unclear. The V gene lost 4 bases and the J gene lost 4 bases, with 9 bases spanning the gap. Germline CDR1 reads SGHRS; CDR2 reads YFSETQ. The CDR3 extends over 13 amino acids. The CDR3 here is CASSQGNNQPQHF. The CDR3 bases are TGCGCCAGCAGCCAAGGGAATAATCAGCCCCAGCATTTT. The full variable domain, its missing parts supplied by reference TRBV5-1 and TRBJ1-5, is KAGVTQTPRYLIKTRGQQVTLSCSPISGHRSVSWYQQTPGQGLQFLFEYFSETQRNKGNFPGRFSGRQFSNSRSEMNVSTLELGDSALYLCASSQGNNQPQHFGDGTRLSIL.

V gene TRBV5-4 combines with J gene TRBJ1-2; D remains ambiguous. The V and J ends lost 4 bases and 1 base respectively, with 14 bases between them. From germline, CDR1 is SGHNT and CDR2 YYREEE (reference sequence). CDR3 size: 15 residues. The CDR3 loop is CASSPQARLNYGYTF. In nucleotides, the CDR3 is TGTGCCAGCAGCCCGCAGGCCAGACTTAACTATGGCTACACCTTC.

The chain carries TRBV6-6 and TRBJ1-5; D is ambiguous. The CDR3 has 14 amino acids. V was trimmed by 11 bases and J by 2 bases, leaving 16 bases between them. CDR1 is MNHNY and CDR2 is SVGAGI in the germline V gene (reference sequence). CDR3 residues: CAHSRGAGNQPQHF. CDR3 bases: TGTGCCCACTCCCGGGGAGCGGGCAATCAGCCCCAGCATTTT.

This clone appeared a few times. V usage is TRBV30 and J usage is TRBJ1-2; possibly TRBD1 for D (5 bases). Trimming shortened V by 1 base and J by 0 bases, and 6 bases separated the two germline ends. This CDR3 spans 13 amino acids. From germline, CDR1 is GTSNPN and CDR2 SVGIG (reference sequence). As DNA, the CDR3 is TGTGCCTGGAGTGCCAGGGCTAACTATGGCTACACCTTC. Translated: CAWSARANYGYTF.

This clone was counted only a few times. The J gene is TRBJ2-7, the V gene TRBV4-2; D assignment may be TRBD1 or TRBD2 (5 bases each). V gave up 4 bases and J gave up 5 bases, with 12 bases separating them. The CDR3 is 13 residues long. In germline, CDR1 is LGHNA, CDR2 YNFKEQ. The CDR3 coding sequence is TGTGCCAGCAGCCTTTCGATGGGGGACGAGCAGTACTTC. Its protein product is CASSLSMGDEQYF.

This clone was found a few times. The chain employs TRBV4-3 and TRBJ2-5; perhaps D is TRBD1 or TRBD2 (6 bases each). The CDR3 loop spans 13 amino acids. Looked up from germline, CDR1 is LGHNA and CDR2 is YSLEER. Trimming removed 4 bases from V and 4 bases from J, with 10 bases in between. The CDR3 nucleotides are TGCGCCAGCAGCCCCAGGGGAGGAGAGACCCAGTACTTC. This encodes CASSPRGGETQYF.

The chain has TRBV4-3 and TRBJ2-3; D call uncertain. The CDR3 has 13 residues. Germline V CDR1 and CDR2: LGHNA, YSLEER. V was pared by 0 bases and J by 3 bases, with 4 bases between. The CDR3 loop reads CASSQEGTDTQYF. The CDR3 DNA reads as TGCGCCAGCAGCCAAGAAGGGACAGATACGCAGTATTTT.

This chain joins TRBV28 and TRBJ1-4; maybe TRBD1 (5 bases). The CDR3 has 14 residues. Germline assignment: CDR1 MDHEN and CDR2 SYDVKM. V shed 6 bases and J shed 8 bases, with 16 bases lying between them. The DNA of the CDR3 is TGTGCCAGCAGAAACAGGCCTGAAAAGGAAAAACTGTTTTTT. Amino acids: CASRNRPEKEKLFF.

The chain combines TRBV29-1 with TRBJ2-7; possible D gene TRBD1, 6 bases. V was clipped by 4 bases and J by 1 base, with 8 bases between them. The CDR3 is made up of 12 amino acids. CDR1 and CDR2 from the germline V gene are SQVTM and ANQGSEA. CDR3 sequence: CSVVQGSYEQYF. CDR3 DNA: TGCAGCGTTGTACAGGGATCCTACGAGCAGTACTTC.

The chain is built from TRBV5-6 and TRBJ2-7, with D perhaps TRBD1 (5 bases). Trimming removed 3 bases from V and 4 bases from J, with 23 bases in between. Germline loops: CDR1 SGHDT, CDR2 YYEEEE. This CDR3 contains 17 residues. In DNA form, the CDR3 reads TGTGCCAGCAGCTCACTGACATCCCCAGGGCTGCAATACGAGCAGTACTTC. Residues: CASSSLTSPGLQYEQYF.

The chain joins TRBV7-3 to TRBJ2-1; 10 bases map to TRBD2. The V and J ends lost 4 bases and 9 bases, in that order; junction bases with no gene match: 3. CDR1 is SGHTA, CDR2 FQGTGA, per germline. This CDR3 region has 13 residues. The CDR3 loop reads CASSSSGGSEQFF. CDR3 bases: TGTGCCAGCAGCTCTAGCGGGGGTAGTGAGCAGTTCTTC. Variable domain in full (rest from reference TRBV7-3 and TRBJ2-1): GAGVSQTPSNKVTEKGKYVELRCDPISGHTALYWYRQSLGQGPEFLIYFQGTGAADDSGLPNDRFFAVRPEGSVSTLKIQRTERGDSAVYLCASSSSGGSEQFFGPGTRLTVL.

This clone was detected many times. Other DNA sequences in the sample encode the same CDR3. This CDR3 is CASSGDSYNSPLHF. CDR3 nucleotides: TGTGCCAGCTCAGGGGACAGCTATAATTCACCCCTCCACTTT. The rearrangement links TRBV18 to TRBJ1-6; TRBD1 agrees at 7 bases. The V gene end was trimmed by 5 bases and the J gene end by 3 bases; junction bases not matched to a gene: 1. Germline V gene data show CDR1 as KGHSH and CDR2 as LQKENI. This CDR3 is built from 14 residues.

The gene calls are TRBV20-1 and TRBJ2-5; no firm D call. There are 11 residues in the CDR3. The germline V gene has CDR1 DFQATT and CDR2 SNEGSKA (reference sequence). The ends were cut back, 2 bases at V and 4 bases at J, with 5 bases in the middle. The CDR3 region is CSARLGETQYF. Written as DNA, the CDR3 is TGCAGTGCTAGACTGGGAGAGACCCAGTACTTC.

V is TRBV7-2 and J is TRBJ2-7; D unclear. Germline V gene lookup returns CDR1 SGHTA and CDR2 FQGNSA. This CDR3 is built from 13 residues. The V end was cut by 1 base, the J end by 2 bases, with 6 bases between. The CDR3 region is CASSLGSTYEQYF. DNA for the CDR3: TGTGCCAGCAGCTTAGGTAGCACCTACGAGCAGTACTTC.

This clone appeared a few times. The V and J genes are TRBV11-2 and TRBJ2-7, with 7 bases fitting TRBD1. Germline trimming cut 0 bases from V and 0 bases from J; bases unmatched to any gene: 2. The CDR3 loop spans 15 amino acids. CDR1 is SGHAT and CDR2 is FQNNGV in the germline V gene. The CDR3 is CASSLEQGPSYEQYF. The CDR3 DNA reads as TGTGCCAGCAGCTTAGAACAGGGGCCCTCCTACGAGCAGTACTTC.

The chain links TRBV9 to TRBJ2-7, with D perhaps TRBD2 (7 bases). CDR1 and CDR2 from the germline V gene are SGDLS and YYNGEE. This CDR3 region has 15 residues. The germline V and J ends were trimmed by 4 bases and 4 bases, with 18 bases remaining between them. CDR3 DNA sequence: TGTGCCAGCAGCTATGGGGGGGACACCCCATACGAGCAGTACTTC. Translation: CASSYGGDTPYEQYF.

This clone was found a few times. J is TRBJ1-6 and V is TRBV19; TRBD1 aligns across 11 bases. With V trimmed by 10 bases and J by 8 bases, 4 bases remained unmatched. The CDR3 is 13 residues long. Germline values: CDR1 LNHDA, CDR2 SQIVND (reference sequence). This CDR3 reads CATSGQGDSPLHF. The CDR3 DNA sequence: TGTGCCACTTCGGGACAGGGGGATTCACCCCTCCACTTT.